This T cell receptor (beta chain) was sequenced during a study of OX40 agonist ivuxolimab in advanced cancers. About the study as a whole: The costimulatory receptor OX40 (CD134) was targeted by ivuxolimab, a fully human IgG2 agonistic monoclonal antibody. The paper describes the monotherapy dose-escalation part (N of about 54 patients) of the phase I trial of ivuxolimab. Three dose-escalation patients achieved partial responses, one with hepatocellular carcinoma and two with cutaneous melanoma. Intravenous ivuxolimab was administered to patients every 2 weeks at six dose levels: 0.01, 0.1, 0.3, 1.5, 3 and 10 mg/kg. Peripheral TCRbeta sequencing was intended to test whether TCR sequence diversity was altered and clonal T-cell expansion was caused by ivuxolimab. Of the roughly 52 dose-escalation patients, hepatocellular carcinoma was present in about 19, melanoma in approximately 15, renal cell carcinoma in 9 and head and neck cancer in 9. Prior anti-PD-1, anti-PD-L1 or anti-CTLA-4 therapy was permitted, and 35% to 40% of dose-escalation patients had received checkpoint inhibitors. A male proportion of 70% to 90% and a mean age of 60 years, ranging from about 23 to 90, were recorded for the dose-escalation cohort. Findings and caveats that apply to the study as a whole: After ivuxolimab, expanded clones were on average more numerous among CD8+ T cells than among CD4+ T cells. In partial responders in the 0.1-3.0 mg/kg groups, normalized peripheral clonal expansion was found to be among the lowest, especially among CD8+ T cells. Low levels of normalized T-cell clonal expansion were also seen in some patients who did not respond. The antigen specificity of the clonally expanded peripheral T cells was not determined. At doses from 0.1 to 3.0 mg/kg, clonal expansion was seen in both CD4+ and CD8+ blood T cells between baseline and week 6.

A note on this clone: What antigen it recognizes has not been identified. Base qualities are not provided; no much larger clone lies one nucleotide away.

V is pruned by 0 bases and J by 4 bases, leaving 4 bases of the junction without a gene match. Reading the germline V gene gives CDR1 SGHRS and CDR2 YFSETQ. Counted from cysteine to phenylalanine, this CDR3 has 15 amino acids. The CDR3 DNA has 45 bases and is translated from base 1. Patients with a history of autoimmune disease or receiving systemic immunosuppression were excluded from the trial. Peripheral blood for TCR sequencing was collected from all dose cohorts at baseline, on cycle 4 day 1, and on cycle 7 day 1. The samples were drawn from a first-in-human, open-label, multicenter phase I dose-escalation trial of ivuxolimab. Adults with locally advanced or metastatic melanoma, renal cell, hepatocellular, or head and neck squamous cell carcinoma were enrolled in the trial. Before TCR sequencing, CD4+ T cells and CD8+ T cells from peripheral blood were sorted into separate populations. For sequencing of the TCRbeta CDR3 region, genomic DNA was extracted from the sorted cells. The immunoSEQ Assay was used to sequence the TCRbeta CDR3 regions. TCRdb stores this immuneACCESS table with in-frame sequences only. Part of the clones is absent; in the studies checked, under half of the shortfall reflects unresolved V genes, and no reason is known for the rest. The sample profile shows around 37,000 clones; more than 80% of them were found once. Of the sample, 15% to 20% is held by the ten largest clones.

The receptor was derived from an adult with an advanced solid tumor such as melanoma, head and neck, liver or kidney cancer. The source material was CD4+ or CD8+ T cells sorted from blood, sampled in a trial of the OX40 agonist ivuxolimab. The chain links TRBV5-1 with TRBJ2-7, and 10 junction bases match TRBD2. The CDR3 sequence is CASSLEASGGYEQYF. The sequenced DNA: TGCGCCAGCAGCTTGGAGGCTAGCGGGGGTTACGAGCAGTACTTC.